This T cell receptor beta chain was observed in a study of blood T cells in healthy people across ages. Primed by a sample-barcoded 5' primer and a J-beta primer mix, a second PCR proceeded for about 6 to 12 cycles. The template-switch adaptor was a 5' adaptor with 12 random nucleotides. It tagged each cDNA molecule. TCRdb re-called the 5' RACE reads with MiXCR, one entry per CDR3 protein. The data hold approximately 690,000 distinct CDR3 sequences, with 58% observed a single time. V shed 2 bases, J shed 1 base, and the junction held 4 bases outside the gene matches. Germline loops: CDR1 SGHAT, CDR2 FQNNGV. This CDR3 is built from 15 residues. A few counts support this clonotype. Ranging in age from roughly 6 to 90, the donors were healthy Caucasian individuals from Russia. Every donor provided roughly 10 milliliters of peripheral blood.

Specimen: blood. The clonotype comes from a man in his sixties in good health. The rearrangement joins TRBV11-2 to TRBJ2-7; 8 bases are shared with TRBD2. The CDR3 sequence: CASSLRVAGSYEQYF. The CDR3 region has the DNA TGTGCCAGCAGCTTACGAGTAGCGGGGTCCTACGAGCAGTACTTC.